This T cell receptor (beta chain) was obtained from a study of T cells expressing NK-cell markers. Concerning this clonotype itself: Its matching antigen is unknown.

With the 5' RACE reads reprocessed, TCRdb shows one record per CDR3 protein and no DNA. This repertoire comprises about 160,000 distinct CDR3 sequences; its ten largest clones make up around a sixth. Study-level points and caveats: Similarly, these clonotypes led the CD3+CD56-NKG2C+ fraction as well in a few donors.

The CDR3 is made up of 14 amino acids. The specimen was blood T cells: a sorted CD56 or NKG2C T cell subset, CD4+ or CD8+ T cells, or bulk PBMC T cells (not recorded which). This sequence was found in a woman between 18 and 70 years old in good health. The chain combines TRBV12-3 or TRBV12-4 with TRBJ1-4; lacking DNA, the TRBD1 call made by TCRdb goes unchecked. CDR3 region: CASSSYRGGEKLFF.